The present entry profiles one T cell receptor beta chain with its context. Germline values: CDR1 MDHEN, CDR2 SYDVKM. This CDR3 is built from 16 residues. V shed 1 base and J shed 4 bases, with 13 bases lying between them. Some clones are missing from TCRdb's copy, which holds only in-frame ones; the method was immunoSEQ multiplex PCR. The table records approximately 290,000 clones, about 90% of them present only once. Participants were aged about 18 to 100 years from approximately 24 US areas. This entry is derived from a study of blood T cell repertoires in COVID-19. Overall study context: COVID-19 samples from acute and convalescent phases originated in the United States, Italy and Spain. From T cells, B-cell-depleted T cells, or PBMCs came the material, which was cDNA or gDNA.

This sequence was found in a young woman with acute COVID-19. Sequences were obtained from PBMCs or T cells enriched from blood (not recorded which). The chain recombines TRBV28 with TRBJ1-4; tentatively, D is TRBD1 (6 bases). CDR3 nucleotide sequence: TGTGCCAGCAGTTTATTCCCCTCGGACAGTAATGAAAAACTGTTTTTT. Its protein product is CASSLFPSDSNEKLFF.